This TCR beta chain was observed in a study of cytomegalovirus exposure and HLA in healthy donors (dated by TCRdb to about 2017). Regarding the research as a whole: An earlier analysis of some 620 of the donors reported 250 to 350 Gb of sequence data and 95 million to 140 million unique TCR beta sequences obtained from about 200 million T cells. Approximately 310 gigabases of sequencing data and around 85 million unique TCR sequences made up an early release that covered 500 to 700 HLA-typed donors. Among the roughly 390 genotyped donors, around 79% belonged to the genetic ancestry cluster associated with self-reported Caucasian donors. The study was designed to test whether signatures of past pathogen exposure could be identified by cataloging public T cell receptors. The study used immunosequencing to profile the T cell repertoires of approximately 690 subjects and linked those repertoires to cytomegalovirus serostatus. In addition to the first cohort of 666 subjects, a separate validation cohort of approximately 130 different subjects was used. High-throughput TCR immunosequencing, statistical association of individual TCRs with disease status, and machine learning were combined to predict cytomegalovirus infection status. To study patterns of TCR occurrence, a later analysis re-analyzed previously published TCR beta repertoires from 600 to 750 donors and added high-resolution HLA genotyping. In the later analysis, no new phenotypic data were used to find candidate immune exposures; instead, reliance was placed on TCR beta sequences and their occurrence across donors. An earlier analysis of 587 of the donors used high-throughput TCR beta sequencing to judge whether each TCR beta V gene segment behaved as functional or pseudogenic. Donor age, sex, ethnicity and CMV serostatus were compiled together with the repertoire data. Genome-wide SNP genotypes for about 55% of the 666 donors were used in a later genetic analysis, which treated that subset as a discovery cohort. All discovery cohort repertoires had been generated on a single sequencing platform. HLA typing included class I and class II loci at four-digit resolution. Typing coverage differed by locus: A, B, C, DRB1 and DQB1 were typed in about 620-640 donors, DQA1 in around 500, DPA1 in around 610, and DPB1 in 450 to 480. Roughly five DR-DQ haplotypes were treated as single units for association and clustering because of strong linkage in the cohort. On average, roughly 240,000 unique TCR beta nucleotide sequences were sequenced per donor among some 430 genotyped donors of the cohort, with 15% to 20% of those sequences being non-productive.

About this clone: Its antigen is not yet known. Within one base of it there is no much larger clone, and no base qualities were kept.

The investigation overall reported the following: HLA typing was unavailable for some donors at each locus, so association tests used only the typed subset. Cytomegalovirus status was reported to be diagnosed by the classifier with high specificity and sensitivity in both the original and validation cohorts. Some IMGT-functional V segments, including TRBV6-2 and TRBV6-3, could not be told apart with the 87-base-pair reads, so those segments were excluded. A further reported finding was that TCR beta sequences accurately predicted the HLA-A and HLA-B alleles for most subjects in the first cohort. According to a later analysis, TCR association rates differed among HLA loci, with DRB1 alleles showing the most associated TCRs and HLA-C alleles showing the fewest. The earlier analysis of fewer than 750 of the donors excluded 15 to 20 rarely observed V segments, including chromosome 9 orphons, because counts were too low. Specific HLA alleles were associated with more than 15,000 TCR beta sequences at a false discovery rate of 0.05 in a later analysis. In this cohort, only TCR beta chains were sequenced, and detectable features were limited by the absence of alpha or paired-chain data. In an earlier analysis of about 600 of the donors, most TCR beta V segments appeared in productive rearrangements about 87% or about 30% of the time, broadly matching IMGT annotations. When HLA alleles, especially DR and DQ, strongly co-occurred, TCR associations were difficult to assign to individual alleles. Several of the top co-occurrence clusters appeared to be linked to parvovirus B19, influenza, CMV and Epstein-Barr virus, according to a later analysis. In vitro tests confirmed that three of the cytomegalovirus-associated TCR beta chains recognize cytomegalovirus antigens. A cluster of highly shared sequence variants was judged likely to represent a technical artifact of the sequencing pipeline. A total of around 150 TCR beta chains were listed by the study as associated with cytomegalovirus. The only immune exposure information available for the cohort was CMV serostatus. Sequencing depth was assumed to be roughly uniform across donors in the presence/absence analyses, though that assumption may not hold. Compared with equally common non-associated chains, HLA-associated TCR beta chains in a later analysis were more clonally expanded and had lower generation probabilities. According to a later genetic analysis, donors in an Asian-associated ancestry cluster had fewer N-insertions in productive TCRs than the approximately 710-donor mean. While some public TCRs were present in many individuals, most TCR sequences turned up only very rarely across donors. Correlated functional status among segregating V segments might be attributable to linkage disequilibrium, but an unknown experimental factor could not be ruled out. The authors suggested that the approach could potentially be extended to other disease states and immunological phenotypes. In a later genetic analysis, a missense DCLRE1C variant was associated with V-gene and J-gene trimming of TCR beta chains, and the association was replicated in an independent cohort. In a later analysis, most CMV-associated TCR beta chains were found to appear HLA-restricted, with HLA associations seemingly driven largely by CMV exposure.

To prepare the library, the immunoSEQ multiplex PCR assay was applied. For the multiplex PCR, a mixture combining 60 forward primers for TCR Vbeta segments and 13 reverse primers for TCR Jbeta segments was used. A multiplex PCR assay on genomic DNA amplified the CDR3 region of rearranged TCR beta genes. Amplified TCR beta libraries were sequenced as 87-base-pair reads on the Illumina HiSeq System. Concerning the study's data processing: A later analysis counted tens of millions of unique TCR beta chains across the roughly 700 repertoires, and 9.5 million to 11 million of these chains were shared by at least two donors. A nearest-neighbor algorithm error-corrected the raw reads and collapsed the reads into unique sequences, merging closely related sequences to remove PCR and sequencing errors. V, D and J gene segments were assigned by aligning CDR3 sequences to IMGT reference sequences. Each retained sequence needed at least a six-nucleotide match to both a V gene segment and a J gene segment. Rearrangements were classified as productive when the CDR3 lacked stop codons and remained in frame with V and J, and all other rearrangements were classified as non-productive. Following IMGT convention, CDR3 was defined as the stretch from the second conserved V-encoded cysteine to the conserved J-encoded phenylalanine. The earlier analysis of about 500 of the donors excluded sequences that lacked an unambiguous match to a single V gene segment. In an earlier analysis of 587 of the donors, a V segment was called functional when productive rearrangements were above 56.7%, and segregating when the standard deviation between donors exceeded 5%. A statistical classification framework was built for diagnosing cytomegalovirus status from the catalog of TCR beta chain sequences. In a later analysis, TCR nucleotide sequences were compared against IMGT/GENE-DB human TR gene sequences so that V and J genes could be assigned. In a later analysis, CDR3 sequences and most-parsimonious VDJ recombination scenarios were assigned using the TCRdist pipeline. In a later analysis, every TCR beta chain was defined by the combination of its CDR3 amino acid sequence and its V-gene family, and reads without a unique V-gene family were dropped. A later analysis removed 592 highly shared, low-generation-probability nucleotide sequences to deal with suspected cross-contamination and a sequencing artifact. In a later analysis, a clonal expansion index was calculated for each public chain from normalized within-repertoire ranks of inferred template counts. In a later analysis, generation probabilities were computed with a VDJ recombination model fitted to out-of-frame rearrangements, and the resulting probabilities were checked against IGoR. In a later analysis, hypergeometric tests were used to score TCR-TCR, TCR-HLA and TCR-CMV co-occurrence, with a repertoire-size bias correction applied to TCR pairs. To estimate false discovery rates, a later analysis permuted the HLA or CMV assignments 20 times. A later analysis grouped co-occurring TCRs with DBSCAN, adding TCRdist sequence similarity when clustering within HLA-allele-positive subsets. Repertoires with fewer than 30,000 or more than 120,000 public chains were left out of co-occurrence clustering, as were about five repertoires with anomalous nucleotide sharing. TCRdb re-hosts the immuneACCESS table, in-frame sequences only. Its copies lack some clones; in the studies checked, an unresolved V gene accounts for under half of them, and the cause for the rest is not known. The V and J calls and clone size come from that table; D and trimming were worked out from the DNA. For this sample the table gives about 110,000 clones, of which around four fifths were detected only once. Clones ranked in the top ten supply about 6.8% of the sample.

The cohort was made up of approximately 670 healthy bone marrow donors. Cohort members were all nominally healthy when sampled, although unrecorded immune exposures were likely present. The donor tested CMV seropositive, placing the donor among the roughly 300 seropositive members of the cohort. Each donor provided a peripheral blood sample, and peripheral blood mononuclear cells were used for TCR beta sequencing. The Qiagen DNeasy Blood Extraction Kit was used to extract genomic DNA from the blood cell samples. CDR1 MDHEN and CDR2 SYDVKM were looked up in the germline V gene. Trimming takes 11 bases off V and 1 base off J; junction bases not matched to a gene: 0. The CDR3 numbers 12 residues from cysteine through phenylalanine. The entry retains the CDR3 DNA only, 36 bases that are in frame from base 1.

This sequence originates from a man between 25 and 39 years old in good health and CMV-seropositive. The chain was built from TRBV28 and TRBJ2-3; TRBD2 fits 10 bases in the junction. Input material: PBMCs. The nucleotide sequence reads as follows: TGTGCCGGGACTAGCGGCACAGATACGCAGTATTTT. Its protein is CAGTSGTDTQYF.